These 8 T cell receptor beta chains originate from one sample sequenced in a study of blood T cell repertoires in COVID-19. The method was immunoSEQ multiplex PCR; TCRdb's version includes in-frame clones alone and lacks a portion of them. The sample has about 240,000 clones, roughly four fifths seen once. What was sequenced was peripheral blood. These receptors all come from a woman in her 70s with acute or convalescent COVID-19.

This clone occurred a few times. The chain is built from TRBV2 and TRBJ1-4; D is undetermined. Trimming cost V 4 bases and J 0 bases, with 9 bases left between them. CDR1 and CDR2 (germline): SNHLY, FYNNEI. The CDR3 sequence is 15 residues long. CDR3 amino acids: CASSVIQATNEKLFF. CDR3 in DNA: TGTGCCAGCAGTGTGATTCAGGCAACTAATGAAAAACTGTTTTTT.

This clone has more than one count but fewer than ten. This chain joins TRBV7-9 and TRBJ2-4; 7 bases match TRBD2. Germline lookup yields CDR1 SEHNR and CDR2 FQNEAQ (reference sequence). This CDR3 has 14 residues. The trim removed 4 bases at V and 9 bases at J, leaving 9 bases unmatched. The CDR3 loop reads CASSWSGGFGIQYF. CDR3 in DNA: TGTGCCAGCAGCTGGTCCGGGGGGTTTGGCATTCAGTACTTC.

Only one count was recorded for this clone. The CDR3 sequence is CASSQGQGFYNEQFF. The CDR3 bases are TGTGCCAGCAGCCAAGGACAGGGGTTCTACAATGAGCAGTTCTTC. The chain recombines TRBV3-1 (or the pseudogene TRBV3-2) with TRBJ2-1; 8 bases line up with TRBD1. J was trimmed by 3 bases and V by 1 base; bases with no gene match: 2. Germline CDR1 is LGHDT and CDR2 is YNNKEL (reference sequence). CDR3 length: 15 amino acids.

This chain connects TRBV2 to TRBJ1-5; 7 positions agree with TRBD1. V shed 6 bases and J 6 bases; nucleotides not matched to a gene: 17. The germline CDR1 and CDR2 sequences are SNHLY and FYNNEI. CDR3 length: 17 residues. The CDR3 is CASRIFEGADGSQPQHF. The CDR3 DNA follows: TGTGCCAGCAGGATATTCGAGGGGGCGGATGGTAGTCAGCCCCAGCATTTT.

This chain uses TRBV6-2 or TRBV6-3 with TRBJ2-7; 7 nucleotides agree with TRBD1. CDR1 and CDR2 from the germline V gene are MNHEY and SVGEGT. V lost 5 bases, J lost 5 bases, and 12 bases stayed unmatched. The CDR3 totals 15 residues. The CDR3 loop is CASSVNRGSKDEQYF. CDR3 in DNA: TGTGCCAGCAGTGTTAACAGGGGAAGTAAGGACGAGCAGTACTTC.

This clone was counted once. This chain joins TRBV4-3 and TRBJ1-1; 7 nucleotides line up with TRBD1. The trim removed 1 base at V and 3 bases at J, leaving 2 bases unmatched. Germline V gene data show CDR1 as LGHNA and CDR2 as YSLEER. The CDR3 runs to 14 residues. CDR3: CASSQGDSHTEAFF. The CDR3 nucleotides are TGCGCCAGCAGCCAAGGGGACAGTCACACTGAAGCTTTCTTT.

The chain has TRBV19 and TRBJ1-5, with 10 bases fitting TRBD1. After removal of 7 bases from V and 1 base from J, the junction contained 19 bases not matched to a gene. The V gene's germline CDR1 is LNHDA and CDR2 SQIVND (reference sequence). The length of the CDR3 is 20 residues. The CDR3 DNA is TGTGCCAGTACCTTCAGTGGACAGGGGGGCCGTTTTAAAAGCAATCAGCCCCAGCATTTT. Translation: CASTFSGQGGRFKSNQPQHF.

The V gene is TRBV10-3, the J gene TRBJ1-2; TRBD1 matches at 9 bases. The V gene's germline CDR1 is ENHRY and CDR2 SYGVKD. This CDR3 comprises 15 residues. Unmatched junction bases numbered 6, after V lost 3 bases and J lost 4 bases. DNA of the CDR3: TGTGCCATCAGTGACCACCGGACAGGGGCCTATGGCTACACCTTC. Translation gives CAISDHRTGAYGYTF.